These 17 T cell receptor beta chains originate from one sample sequenced in a study of cytomegalovirus exposure and HLA in healthy donors. This table comes from immunoSEQ multiplex PCR, and its TCRdb copy is limited to in-frame clones, with some not included. The sample holds 120,000 or so clones, around 95% seen once. The specimen sequenced was PBMCs. Receptor source: a young man in good health and CMV-seronegative.

The chain joins TRBV12-2 to TRBJ2-3; the D call of TRBD2 is as the table states it, not checked on the DNA. TRBV12-2 is marked as a pseudogene. The CDR3 length is 19 residues. The CDR3 sequence: CASRLRLVGGKVWTDTQYF. The CDR3 region has the DNA TGTGCAAGTCGCCTACGACTGGTGGGGGGGAAGGTGTGGACAGATACGCAGTATTTT.

The J gene is TRBJ1-2, the V gene TRBV7-2, with TRBD1 identical over 9 bases. J was trimmed by 7 bases and V by 5 bases; bases with no gene match: 5. The CDR3 is made up of 13 amino acids. Germline V gives CDR1 SGHTA, CDR2 FQGNSA. The CDR3: CASSGRQGVGYTF. The CDR3, as DNA: TGTGCCAGCAGCGGCCGACAGGGGGTTGGCTACACCTTC.

The V gene is TRBV27, the J gene TRBJ1-2; 8 bases are shared with TRBD1. The trim removed 5 bases at V and 5 bases at J, leaving 4 bases unmatched. This CDR3 spans 13 amino acids. Germline assignment: CDR1 MNHEY and CDR2 SMNVEV (reference sequence). DNA of the CDR3: TGTGCCAGCAGTCTGCGACAGGGGTATGGCTACACCTTC. It yields the protein CASSLRQGYGYTF.

The chain combines TRBV11-3 with TRBJ1-2; TRBD1 might be the D (6 bases). Germline V gives CDR1 SGHNT, CDR2 YENEEA. CDR3 length: 14 residues. V was clipped by 2 bases and J by 8 bases, with 15 bases between them. The CDR3 here is CASSLNRDFTGYTF. Here the CDR3 DNA reads TGTGCCAGCAGCTTAAACAGGGATTTCACCGGCTACACCTTC.

In the case of this clone: The sample has other DNA sequences that encode this CDR3 too. The CDR3 nucleotides read TGTGCCAGCGGGACTCTTAACACCGGGGAGCTGTTTTTT. Translated: CASGTLNTGELFF. The V gene is TRBV28, the J gene TRBJ2-2, with D perhaps TRBD2 (6 bases). Germline V CDR1 and CDR2: MDHEN, SYDVKM. Trimming cost V 8 bases and J 2 bases, with 9 bases left between them. The CDR3 runs to 13 residues.

The chain has TRBV19 and TRBJ2-7; D is undetermined. Germline V lookup: CDR1 LNHDA, CDR2 SQIVND (reference sequence). CDR3 length: 11 amino acids. V was trimmed by 10 bases and J by 4 bases, leaving 11 bases between them. The CDR3 DNA reads TGTGCCACCCTTTACGGTTACGAGCAGTACTTC. Translated: CATLYGYEQYF.

The chain is built from TRBV28 and TRBJ2-7; a possible D gene is TRBD2 (5 bases). CDR3 length: 14 residues. Germline values: CDR1 MDHEN, CDR2 SYDVKM. V shed 5 bases and J shed 3 bases, with 14 bases lying between them. CDR3 sequence (DNA): TGTGCCAGCAGTCCTCTTCAAAGCGGCTACGAGCAGTACTTC. Translating it yields CASSPLQSGYEQYF.

J is TRBJ1-3 and V is TRBV29-1, with D possibly TRBD1 on 6 matching bases. CDR1 and CDR2 from the germline V gene are SQVTM and ANQGSEA. The CDR3 is made up of 15 amino acids. Trimming shortened V by 7 bases and J by 3 bases, and 19 bases separated the two germline ends. CDR3 in DNA: TGCAGCGCCGGGGGGGGCGAAAGGAATGGAAACACCATATATTTT. Encoded protein: CSAGGGERNGNTIYF.

The J gene is TRBJ1-1, the V gene TRBV30, with 7 bases lining up with TRBD1. The V and J ends lost 4 bases and 9 bases, in that order; junction bases with no gene match: 14. This CDR3 is built from 14 residues. Germline V lookup: CDR1 GTSNPN, CDR2 SVGIG (reference sequence). CDR3 protein: CAWNRGQTVAKAFF. The CDR3 coding sequence is TGTGCCTGGAACAGGGGACAGACGGTGGCCAAAGCTTTCTTT.

This chain connects TRBV7-9 to TRBJ1-1; TRBD1 might be the D (6 bases). CDR1 SEHNR and CDR2 FQNEAQ come from the germline V gene (reference sequence). The germline V and J ends were trimmed by 6 bases and 1 base, with 9 bases remaining between them. The CDR3 sequence is 13 residues long. The CDR3: CASSFRGNTEAFF. As DNA, the CDR3 is TGTGCCAGCAGTTTCAGGGGGAACACTGAAGCTTTCTTT. Together with reference TRBV7-9 and TRBJ1-1, the CDR3 gives the full variable domain: DTGVSQNPRHKITKRGQNVTFRCDPISEHNRLYWYRQTLGQGPEFLTYFQNEAQLEKSRLLSDRFSAERPKGSFSTLEIQRTEQGDSAMYLCASSFRGNTEAFFGQGTRLTVV.

The chain couples TRBV2 to TRBJ1-5; TRBD1 agrees at 7 bases. Looked up from germline, CDR1 is SNHLY and CDR2 is FYNNEI. CDR3 length: 13 residues. V dropped 6 bases and J dropped 7; count of bases not matched to a gene: 6. CDR3 nucleotides: TGTGCCAGCAGCACGACAGGGAACCAGCCCCAGCATTTT. Translated, it gives CASSTTGNQPQHF.

This chain links TRBV28 with TRBJ2-1, with D tentatively TRBD2 (6 bases). Trimming removed 4 bases at V and 10 bases at J, with 11 bases between. This CDR3 has 12 residues. Germline assignment: CDR1 MDHEN and CDR2 SYDVKM. The DNA for the CDR3 is TGTGCCAGCAGTTCCGCCCGGGGGGAGCAGTTCTTC. This sequence encodes CASSSARGEQFF.

The chain links TRBV27 to TRBJ1-5, with TRBD1 as a possible D gene (6 bases). The CDR3 has 14 amino acids. Trimming pared 3 bases from V and 5 bases from J, leaving 11 bases between. Per the germline V gene, CDR1 is MNHEY and CDR2 is SMNVEV (reference sequence). The DNA of the CDR3 is TGTGCCAGCAGTTTCGTCCAGGGGTATCAGCCCCAGCATTTT. Amino acid sequence: CASSFVQGYQPQHF.

The CDR3 is CASRYSVQGAYEQYF. The CDR3 DNA reads TGTGCCAGCAGATATTCGGTCCAGGGGGCCTACGAGCAGTACTTC. This chain uses TRBV4-2 with TRBJ2-7; 7 positions match TRBD1. Per germline, CDR1 LGHNA and CDR2 YNFKEQ. V shed 6 bases and J 2 bases; nucleotides not matched to a gene: 10. The CDR3 is made up of 15 amino acids.

This clone was recorded once. This chain uses TRBV10-2 with TRBJ2-1; TRBD2 matches at 7 bases. V shed 7 bases and J 10 bases; nucleotides not matched to a gene: 10. This CDR3 has 13 amino acids. Germline CDR1 and CDR2: WSHSY and SAAADI. CDR3 nucleotide sequence: TGCGCCAGCACCCCGACTAGCTTGGCCGAGCAGTTCTTC. Protein: CASTPTSLAEQFF.

The chain uses TRBV4-2 and TRBJ2-1; 8 nucleotides line up with TRBD2. J gave up 12 bases and V 5 bases, and 15 bases lay outside the gene matches. Germline V gene data show CDR1 as LGHNA and CDR2 as YNFKEQ. The CDR3 contains 15 residues. The CDR3 sequence is CASSKGSGGPEGQFF. In DNA, the CDR3 is TGTGCCAGCAGCAAGGGGTCGGGAGGGCCGGAAGGGCAGTTCTTC.

V and J are TRBV6-1 and TRBJ1-5; D ambiguous. The V gene lost 2 bases and the J gene lost 6 bases, with 26 bases spanning the gap. Germline values: CDR1 MNHNS, CDR2 SASEGT. CDR3 length: 19 amino acids. The CDR3 DNA reads as TGTGCCAGCAGTGAAATCCTGGTTACTCCCGCCGTTGTCCCTCAGCCCCAGCATTTT. Residues: CASSEILVTPAVVPQPQHF.